These 25 T cell receptor beta chains originate from one sample sequenced in a study of post-analysis software for immune sequencing data. Study results and caveats: A few TRBV segments occurring more often in patients than controls included TRBV5-6, TRBV5-1 and TRBV20-1.

Every TCR beta cDNA library bore unique molecular identifiers. TCRdb processed the PCR reads anew with MiXCR; each CDR3 protein has one entry. The sample shows approximately 440,000 distinct CDR3 sequences, roughly 45% of them seen only once. For these TCRs, the target antigens are not known. Sequencing used blood. The receptors derive from a girl aged 5-17 years with multiple sclerosis.

This clonotype was counted a few times. V is TRBV7-2 and J is TRBJ2-7; TRBD2 might be the D (6 bases). CDR3 length: 15 amino acids. The V end was cut by 6 bases, the J end by 3 bases, with 18 bases between. Germline V gives CDR1 SGHTA, CDR2 FQGNSA. Written as DNA, the CDR3 is TGTGCCAGCAGACCTGGGACTCCCTGGGGCTACGAGCAGTACTTC. Residues: CASRPGTPWGYEQYF.

This sequence joins TRBV6-6 and TRBJ1-5, with TRBD1 identical over 7 bases. Germline-derived CDR1 and CDR2 are MNHNY and SVGAGI (reference sequence). V shed 2 bases and J 2 bases; nucleotides not matched to a gene: 9. The CDR3 extends over 17 amino acids. The CDR3: CASSYDFRQGGNQPQHF. The CDR3 DNA sequence: TGTGCCAGCAGTTACGACTTTAGACAGGGTGGCAATCAGCCCCAGCATTTT.

This clonotype was counted a few times. The genes are TRBV15 and TRBJ2-1; D is ambiguous. V was clipped by 4 bases and J by 10 bases, with 11 bases between them. The length of the CDR3 is 12 residues. Looked up from germline, CDR1 is LNHNV and CDR2 is YYDKDF (reference sequence). DNA for the CDR3: TGTGCCACCAGCAAGCCCCCCACCGAGCAGTTCTTC. It codes for CATSKPPTEQFF.

This chain links TRBV29-1 with TRBJ2-1, with D tentatively TRBD1 (6 bases). Germline loops: CDR1 SQVTM, CDR2 ANQGSEA. Trimming removed 7 bases at V and 5 bases at J, with 15 bases between. This CDR3 contains 13 residues. CDR3 in DNA: TGCAGCGCTACCACAGGGTTCGACAATGAGCAGTTCTTC. Its translation is CSATTGFDNEQFF.

The DNA for the CDR3 is TGCAGTGCTCCTATCCTGGGGGCCCCCACAGATACGCAGTATTTT. It specifies CSAPILGAPTDTQYF. J is TRBJ2-3 and V is TRBV20-1, with D tentatively TRBD1 (6 bases). The germline V gene has CDR1 DFQATT and CDR2 SNEGSKA (reference sequence). The CDR3 is 15 residues long. Between the trimmed V and J ends, which lost 5 bases and 2 bases, there was a span of 17 bases.

This clonotype was observed a handful of times. Germline is not matched at one junction end, which may reflect a read error. V is TRBV29-1 and J is TRBJ1-1, with 7 bases lining up with TRBD1. The CDR3 consists of 16 residues. Germline assignment: CDR1 SQVTM and CDR2 ANQGSEA. CDR3 coding DNA: TGCAGCGTTGAACCTTATACACAGGGGCCGAACACTGAGGCTTTCTTT. Protein sequence: CSVEPYTQGPNTEAFF. Supplemented by reference TRBV29-1 and TRBJ1-1, the full variable domain reads SAVISQKPSRDICQRGTSLTIQCQVDSQVTMMFWYRQQPGQSLTLIATANQGSEATYESGFVIDKFPISRPNLTFSTLTVSNMSPEDSSIYLCSVEPYTQGPNTEAFFGQGTRLTVV.

The genes are TRBV29-1 and TRBJ2-7; D unclear. V dropped 4 bases and J dropped 1 base, with 11 bases sitting between them. Looked up from germline, CDR1 is SQVTM and CDR2 is ANQGSEA. The CDR3 has 13 amino acids. In DNA, the CDR3 is TGCAGCGTTGCCCAGGTAACTTCCTACGAGCAGTACTTC. Its translation is CSVAQVTSYEQYF.

This clonotype has only one observation. The chain couples TRBV29-1 to TRBJ2-2; TRBD1 matches 7 bases. The V gene's germline CDR1 is SQVTM and CDR2 ANQGSEA. Trimming removed 6 bases from V and 4 bases from J; junction bases left unmatched: 8. The CDR3 has 14 amino acids. The DNA for the CDR3 is TGCAGCGTAAGGGGGCTGATGGGCACCGGGGAGCTGTTTTTT. It encodes CSVRGLMGTGELFF.

A few counts support this clonotype. V is TRBV7-3 and J is TRBJ2-1, with TRBD2 as a possible D gene (6 bases). Trimming shortened V by 5 bases and J by 5 bases, and 19 bases separated the two germline ends. CDR1 is SGHTA, CDR2 FQGTGA, per germline. The CDR3 covers 16 residues. CDR3 protein: CASSPLTSGAHNEQFF. The CDR3 region has the DNA TGTGCCAGCAGCCCCCTGACTAGTGGAGCCCACAATGAGCAGTTCTTC.

The V call is TRBV20-1, the J call TRBJ2-3; D is unclear. The V end was cut by 4 bases, the J end by 2 bases, with 16 bases between. Per the germline V gene, CDR1 is DFQATT and CDR2 is SNEGSKA (reference sequence). This CDR3 region has 15 residues. The CDR3 region has the DNA TGCAGTGCTACCCCTCGCGGAACGGACACAGATACGCAGTATTTT. Amino acid sequence: CSATPRGTDTDTQYF.

A word on this clonotype: An end of the junction differs from the germline gene, which may be a read error. The chain combines TRBV10-3 with TRBJ2-1; D is perhaps TRBD2 (5 bases). Germline assignment: CDR1 ENHRY and CDR2 SYGVKD. The CDR3 covers 13 residues. CDR3 residues: CAISSGRNNGQFF. For the CDR3, the DNA is TGTGCCATCAGCAGCGGCCGAAACAATGGGCAGTTCTTC.

Notes on this clonotype: The junction departs from the called germline gene at one end, perhaps through a read error. The J gene is TRBJ2-7, the V gene TRBV10-3; maybe TRBD1 (5 bases). Germline V gene sequence: CDR1 ENHRY, CDR2 SYGVKD. The CDR3 contains 16 residues. In DNA form, the CDR3 reads TGTGTCATCAGTGATGATGGACAAAGGAGTTCCTACGAGCAGTACTTC. As protein: CVISDDGQRSSYEQYF.

This clonotype was counted only a few times. The chain links TRBV20-1 to TRBJ2-7; 10 bases are shared with TRBD2. This CDR3 region has 15 residues. Germline CDR1 DFQATT, CDR2 SNEGSKA (reference sequence). Trimming removed 6 bases from V and 7 bases from J; junction bases left unmatched: 15. This chain's CDR3 is CSADKSGRALGEQYF. CDR3 bases: TGCAGTGCGGACAAGAGCGGGAGGGCCTTAGGAGAGCAGTACTTC.

The chain employs TRBV7-9 and TRBJ1-5; 8 nucleotides align to TRBD1. V lost 5 bases to trimming and J lost 2 bases; unmatched junction nucleotides: 11. The CDR3 extends over 17 amino acids. Germline CDR1 reads SEHNR; CDR2 reads FQNEAQ (reference sequence). The CDR3 DNA reads as TGTGCCAGCAGCAAGGACAGGGATGAGCTCGGCAATCAGCCCCAGCATTTT. This encodes CASSKDRDELGNQPQHF.

This clonotype was counted a single time. The genes are TRBV20-1 and TRBJ2-2; 16 nucleotides line up with TRBD2. Germline lookup yields CDR1 DFQATT and CDR2 SNEGSKA (reference sequence). The length of the CDR3 is 17 residues. J was trimmed by 4 bases and V by 5 bases; bases with no gene match: 7. The CDR3 sequence: CSAVKGLAGGPTGELFF. CDR3 coding DNA: TGCAGTGCTGTGAAGGGACTAGCGGGAGGGCCCACCGGGGAGCTGTTTTTT.

The chain joins TRBV5-5 to TRBJ1-2, with D uncertain. Germline assignment: CDR1 SGHKS and CDR2 YYEKEE (reference sequence). The length of the CDR3 is 14 residues. Between the trimmed V and J ends, which lost 3 bases and 0 bases, there was a span of 9 bases. CDR3 sequence: CASSSQPANYGYTF. The DNA of the CDR3 is TGTGCCAGCAGCTCCCAGCCAGCTAACTATGGCTACACCTTC.

The chain recombines TRBV7-6 with TRBJ2-1; no clear D. The CDR3 has 13 amino acids. V was trimmed by 0 bases and J by 6 bases, leaving 6 bases between them. CDR1 is SGHVS and CDR2 is FNYEAQ in the germline V gene. The CDR3 is CASSLAWSNEQFF. The CDR3 coding sequence is TGTGCCAGCAGCTTAGCTTGGTCCAATGAGCAGTTCTTC.

The J gene is TRBJ1-4, the V gene TRBV7-8; 7 bases are shared with TRBD1. Germline V gene data show CDR1 as SGHVS and CDR2 as FQNEAQ. There are 14 residues in the CDR3. With V trimmed by 5 bases and J by 12 bases, 12 bases remained unmatched. CDR3 in DNA: TGTGCCAGCAGCCCCGACAGGGACCATGATCAACTGTTTTTT. Translation gives CASSPDRDHDQLFF. Based on the CDR3 plus reference TRBV7-8 and TRBJ1-4, the full variable domain is GAGVSQSPRYKVAKRGQDVALRCDPISGHVSLFWYQQALGQGPEFLTYFQNEAQLDKSGLPSDRFFAERPEGSVSTLKIQRTQQEDSAVYLCASSPDRDHDQLFFGSGTQLSVL.

This chain joins TRBV20-1 and TRBJ1-5, with TRBD1 identical over 7 bases. The CDR3 sequence is 14 residues long. With 4 bases clipped from V and 4 bases from J, the junction kept 7 bases outside the gene matches. The germline V gene encodes CDR1 DFQATT and CDR2 SNEGSKA (reference sequence). Here the CDR3 reads CSATSGTANQPQHF. The CDR3 coding sequence is TGCAGTGCTACCTCCGGGACAGCTAATCAGCCCCAGCATTTT.

This chain joins TRBV28 and TRBJ2-7; no definite D call. The length of the CDR3 is 13 residues. Trimming shortened V by 9 bases and J by 4 bases, and 16 bases separated the two germline ends. The germline V gene encodes CDR1 MDHEN and CDR2 SYDVKM. The DNA of the CDR3 is TGTGCCAGTCAAGCTCCCGAGAATTACGAGCAGTACTTC. Translated, it gives CASQAPENYEQYF.

With regard to this clonotype: One end of the junction is discordant with germline, which a read error may explain. J is TRBJ2-5 and V is TRBV7-7; TRBD2 matches 7 bases. The CDR3 runs 16 residues. The germline V gene encodes CDR1 SSHAT and CDR2 FNYEAQ (reference sequence). The CDR3 region has the DNA TGTGCTAGCAGCTTTTCTGTGGGCGCGGGGGAAGAGACCCAGTACTTC. This translates into CASSFSVGAGEETQYF.

There are a few counts of this clonotype. CDR3 loop: CASSYTLSGGGETQYF. The CDR3 DNA sequence: TGTGCCAGCAGTTACACCCTAAGCGGGGGGGGCGAGACCCAGTACTTC. The chain couples TRBV6-6 to TRBJ2-5, with 10 positions matching TRBD2. This CDR3 is built from 16 residues. Trimming at V came to 2 bases and at J to 5 bases, leaving 8 bases not matched to a gene. Per the germline V gene, CDR1 is MNHNY and CDR2 is SVGAGI (reference sequence).

This clonotype was seen only a few times. J is TRBJ1-5 and V is TRBV5-6, with D unresolved. The CDR3 contains 14 residues. Trimming removed 1 base from V and 3 bases from J, with 8 bases in between. Germline V lookup: CDR1 SGHDT, CDR2 YYEEEE. The CDR3 spells CASSLIGVNQPQHF. The CDR3 DNA reads TGTGCCAGCAGCTTGATCGGAGTCAATCAGCCCCAGCATTTT.

V usage is TRBV3-1 and J usage is TRBJ2-5; tentatively, D is TRBD2 (5 bases). The J call is doubtful: the DNA matches TRBJ2-7 better. There are 14 residues in the CDR3. In germline, CDR1 is LGHDT, CDR2 YNNKEL (reference sequence). The CDR3 sequence is CASSPGVMRHEQYF. CDR3 in DNA: TGTGCCAGCAGCCCCGGGGTCATGCGCCACGAGCAGTACTTC.

This clonotype was seen many times. The junction shows a germline mismatch at one end, possibly a read error. The V gene is TRBV28, the J gene TRBJ1-2; 7 bases are a match to TRBD1. Germline V gene data show CDR1 as MDHEN and CDR2 as SYDVKM. The CDR3 extends over 13 amino acids. CDR3 loop: CASSLGQNYGYTF. The DNA of the CDR3 is TGCGCCAGCAGCTTGGGACAGAACTATGGCTACACCTTC.